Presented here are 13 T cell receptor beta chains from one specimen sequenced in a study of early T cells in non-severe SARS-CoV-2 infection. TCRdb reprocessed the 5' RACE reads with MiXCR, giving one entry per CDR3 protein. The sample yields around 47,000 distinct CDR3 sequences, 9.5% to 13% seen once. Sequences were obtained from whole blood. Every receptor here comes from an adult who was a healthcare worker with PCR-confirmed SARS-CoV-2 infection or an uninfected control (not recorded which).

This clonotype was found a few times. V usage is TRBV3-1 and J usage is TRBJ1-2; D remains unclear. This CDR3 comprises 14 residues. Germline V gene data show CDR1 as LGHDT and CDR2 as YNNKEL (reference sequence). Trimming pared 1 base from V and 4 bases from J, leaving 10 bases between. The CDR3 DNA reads TGTGCCAGCAGCCAAGGGTTAAGGAGCTATGGCTACACCTTC. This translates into CASSQGLRSYGYTF.

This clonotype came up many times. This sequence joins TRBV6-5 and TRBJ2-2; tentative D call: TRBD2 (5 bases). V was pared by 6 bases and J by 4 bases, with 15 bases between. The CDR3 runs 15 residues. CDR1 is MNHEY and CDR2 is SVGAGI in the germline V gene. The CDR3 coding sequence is TGTGCCAGCAGAGACTACGGGTTCGGCACCGGGGAGCTGTTTTTT. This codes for CASRDYGFGTGELFF.

The CDR3, as DNA: TGTGCCAGTAGTATGTCACAGGGTGCCCTCAATCAGCCCCAGCATTTT. Translation gives CASSMSQGALNQPQHF. V is TRBV19 and J is TRBJ1-5; D possibly corresponds to TRBD1 (6 bases). Germline V CDR1 and CDR2: LNHDA, SQIVND (reference sequence). This CDR3 has 16 amino acids. Trimming stripped 3 bases from V and 3 bases from J, with 15 bases between. The full variable domain, its missing parts supplied by reference TRBV19 and TRBJ1-5, is DGGITQSPKYLFRKEGQNVTLSCEQNLNHDAMYWYRQDPGQGLRLIYYSQIVNDFQKGDIAEGYSVSREKKESFPLTVTSAQKNPTAFYLCASSMSQGALNQPQHFGDGTRLSIL.

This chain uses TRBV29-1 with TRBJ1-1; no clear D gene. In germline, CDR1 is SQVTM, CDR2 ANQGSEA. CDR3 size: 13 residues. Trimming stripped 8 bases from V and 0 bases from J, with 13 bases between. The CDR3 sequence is CSLVEALNTEAFF. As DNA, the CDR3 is TGCAGCCTCGTCGAAGCTTTGAACACTGAAGCTTTCTTT.

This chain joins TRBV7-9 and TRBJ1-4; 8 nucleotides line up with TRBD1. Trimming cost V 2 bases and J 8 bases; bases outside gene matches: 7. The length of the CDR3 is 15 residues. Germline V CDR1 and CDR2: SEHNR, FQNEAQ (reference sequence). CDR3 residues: CASSLRRDRQEKLFF. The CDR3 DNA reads TGTGCCAGCAGCTTACGCCGGGACAGGCAAGAAAAACTGTTTTTT.

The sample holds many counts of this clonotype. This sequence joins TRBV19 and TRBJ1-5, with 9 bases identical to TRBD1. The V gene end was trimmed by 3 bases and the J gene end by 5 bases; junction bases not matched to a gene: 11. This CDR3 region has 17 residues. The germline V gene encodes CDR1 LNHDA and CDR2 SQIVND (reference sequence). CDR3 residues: CASSIIGTGTLDQPQHF. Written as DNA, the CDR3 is TGTGCCAGTAGTATCATCGGGACAGGGACACTAGATCAGCCCCAGCATTTT.

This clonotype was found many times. This chain's CDR3 is CASSPTRGETQYF. The CDR3 DNA reads as TGTGCCAGCAGCCCCACGCGGGGAGAGACCCAGTACTTC. V usage is TRBV9 and J usage is TRBJ2-5, with D tentatively TRBD2 (6 bases). With 4 bases removed from V and 4 bases from J, the gap between germline ends came to 11 bases. The length of the CDR3 is 13 residues. CDR1 and CDR2 from the germline V gene are SGDLS and YYNGEE.

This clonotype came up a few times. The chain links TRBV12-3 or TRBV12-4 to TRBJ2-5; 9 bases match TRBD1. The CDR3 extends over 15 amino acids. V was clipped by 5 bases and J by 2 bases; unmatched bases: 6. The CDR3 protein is CASSGQGRLQETQYF. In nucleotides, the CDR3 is TGTGCCAGCAGTGGACAGGGGCGATTACAAGAGACCCAGTACTTC.

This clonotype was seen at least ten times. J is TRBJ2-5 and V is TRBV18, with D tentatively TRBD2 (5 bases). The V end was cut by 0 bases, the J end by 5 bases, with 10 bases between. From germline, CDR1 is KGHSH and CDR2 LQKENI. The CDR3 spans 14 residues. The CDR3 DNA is TGTGCCAGCTCACCACCGAGGGCTCGGGAGACCCAGTACTTC. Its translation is CASSPPRARETQYF.

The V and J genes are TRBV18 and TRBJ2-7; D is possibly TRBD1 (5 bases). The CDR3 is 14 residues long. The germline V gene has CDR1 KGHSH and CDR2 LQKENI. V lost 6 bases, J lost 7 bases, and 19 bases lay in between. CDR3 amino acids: CASSLKKGLDEQYF. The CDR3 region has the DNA TGTGCCAGCTCCCTTAAGAAGGGGTTGGATGAGCAGTACTTC.

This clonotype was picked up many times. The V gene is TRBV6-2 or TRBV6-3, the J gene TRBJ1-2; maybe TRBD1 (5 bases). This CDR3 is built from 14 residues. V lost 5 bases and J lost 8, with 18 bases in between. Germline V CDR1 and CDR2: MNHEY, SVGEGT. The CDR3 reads CASSPSRDTGGYTF. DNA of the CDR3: TGTGCCAGCAGTCCCTCCAGGGATACGGGGGGCTACACCTTC.

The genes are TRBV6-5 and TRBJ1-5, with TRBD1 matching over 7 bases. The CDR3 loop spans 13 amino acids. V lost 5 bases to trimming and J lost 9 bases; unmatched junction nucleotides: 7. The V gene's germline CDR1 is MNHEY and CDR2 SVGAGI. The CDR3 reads CASSNRGHGPQHF. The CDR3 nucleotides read TGTGCCAGCAGTAACAGGGGACACGGGCCCCAGCATTTT.

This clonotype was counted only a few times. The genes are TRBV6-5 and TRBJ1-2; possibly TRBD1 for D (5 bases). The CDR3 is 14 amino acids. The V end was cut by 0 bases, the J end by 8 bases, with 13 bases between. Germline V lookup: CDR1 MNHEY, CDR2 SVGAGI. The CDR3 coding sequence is TGTGCCAGCAGTTACTCGACGGGGACTGCGGGCTACACCTTC. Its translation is CASSYSTGTAGYTF.